This is a list of T cell receptor beta chains from one sample in a study of blood T cell repertoires in COVID-19. Only in-frame clones appear in the TCRdb table, and some are missing; sequencing was by immunoSEQ multiplex PCR. The sample includes almost 55,000 clones, roughly nine tenths seen only once; the top ten take around 8.2%. The sequencing input was peripheral blood. These TCRs come from a woman between 40 and 55 years old with active COVID-19. Each CDR3 is given with its conserved first and last residue. The D gene is left open where the match is weak. Not all rows give a size; the values are once, few, many and, for expanded clones, a class.

TRBD2	TRBV11-2	NA	TRBJ2-1	CASSLERGGNNEQFF	TGTGCCAGCAGCTTAGAGCGGGGGGGCAACAATGAGCAGTTCTTC
NA	TRBV2	NA	TRBJ1-6	CASSETGSSPLHF	TGTGCCAGCAGTGAAACCGGGAGTTCACCCCTCCACTTT
TRBD1	TRBV5-1	NA	TRBJ1-2	CASTPDRDYGYTF	TGCGCCAGCACTCCCGACAGGGACTATGGCTACACCTTC
NA	TRBV18	NA	TRBJ2-1	CASSLLEGAGNEQFF	TGTGCCAGCTCGCTGTTGGAGGGGGCCGGGAATGAGCAGTTCTTC
NA	TRBV29-1	NA	TRBJ2-5	CSARFTMSPRGPQETQYF	TGCAGCGCCCGCTTCACTATGAGCCCGCGGGGGCCCCAAGAGACCCAGTACTTC
TRBD1	TRBV7-2	NA	TRBJ1-1	CASSSGQGKGTEAFF	TGTGCCAGCAGTAGCGGACAGGGGAAGGGAACTGAAGCTTTCTTT
TRBD1	TRBV18	NA	TRBJ1-6	CASSPGQGYSPLHF	TGTGCCAGCTCACCAGGACAGGGATATTCACCCCTCCACTTT
NA	TRBV11-3	NA	TRBJ1-1	CASSLGQVNTEAFF	TGTGCCAGCAGCTTAGGACAGGTTAATACTGAAGCTTTCTTT
NA	TRBV9	NA	TRBJ1-5	CASSVGYSNQPQHF	TGTGCCAGCAGCGTAGGTTATAGCAATCAGCCCCAGCATTTT
TRBD2	TRBV18	NA	TRBJ2-1	CASSPSGGGALSLEFF	TGTGCCAGCTCACCGTCCGGCGGGGGGGCCCTGAGCTTGGAGTTCTTC
NA	TRBV21-1	NA	TRBJ1-5	CASSKVGQPNQPQHF	TGTGCCAGCAGCAAAGTGGGACAGCCCAATCAGCCCCAGCATTTT
TRBD1	TRBV10-3	NA	TRBJ1-3	CAISSPGTGYAIYF	TGTGCCATCAGTAGTCCCGGGACAGGTTACGCCATATATTTT
TRBD1	TRBV3-1/TRBV3-2	few	TRBJ1-2	CASSTRDRDYGYTF	TGTGCCAGCAGCACCCGGGACAGGGACTATGGCTACACCTTC
NA	TRBV5-4	NA	TRBJ1-1	CASSSAGGDTEAFF	TGTGCCAGCAGCTCCGCGGGGGGGGACACTGAAGCTTTCTTT
TRBD2	TRBV7-9	NA	TRBJ2-3	CASSSGPLGGVTDTDTQYF	TGTGCCAGCAGCTCCGGACCCCTCGGGGGGGTAACGGACACAGATACGCAGTATTTT
NA	TRBV18	once	TRBJ2-1	CASSPLGAAYNEQFF	TGTGCCAGCTCACCACTAGGGGCCGCCTACAATGAGCAGTTCTTC
TRBD1	TRBV18	once	TRBJ1-5	CASSPPTGGTDQPQHF	TGTGCCAGCTCACCACCGACAGGGGGCACGGATCAGCCCCAGCATTTT
NA	TRBV7-9	few	TRBJ1-1	CASSLASGRTEAFF	TGTGCCAGCAGCTTAGCGTCAGGGAGGACTGAAGCTTTCTTT
NA	TRBV28	NA	TRBJ2-1	CATTKGNEQFF	TGTGCCACCACTAAGGGGAATGAGCAGTTCTTC
TRBD1	TRBV5-4	NA	TRBJ2-6	CASSLRGRANVLTF	TGTGCCAGCAGCTTAAGGGGGCGAGCCAACGTCCTGACTTTC
NA	TRBV7-9	NA	TRBJ2-7	CASSLSGSAYEQYF	TGTGCCAGCAGCTTGAGCGGGTCGGCCTACGAGCAGTACTTC
TRBD2	TRBV12-3/TRBV12-4	NA	TRBJ2-1	CASSPGTSNEQFF	TGTGCCAGCAGCCCCGGGACTAGCAATGAGCAGTTCTTC
TRBD2	TRBV15	once	TRBJ2-1	CATSLRDYRNEQFF	TGTGCCACCAGCCTCCGGGACTACCGCAATGAGCAGTTCTTC
NA	TRBV18	NA	TRBJ1-1	CASSPPISTSSSAFF	TGTGCCAGCTCACCACCGATCAGCACTAGCAGTAGTGCTTTCTTT
TRBD1	TRBV6-5	NA	TRBJ2-7	CASSKPGQGAYEQYF	TGTGCCAGCAGTAAACCGGGACAGGGGGCCTACGAGCAGTACTTC
NA	TRBV27	NA	TRBJ1-1	CASSSAERNTEAFF	TGTGCCAGCAGTTCCGCCGAGAGGAACACTGAAGCTTTCTTT
NA	TRBV5-1	NA	TRBJ2-2	CASSPSTAPGELFF	TGCGCCAGCAGCCCCTCTACTGCCCCCGGGGAGCTGTTTTTT
TRBD2	TRBV5-1	NA	TRBJ2-2	CASSTQGLANGELFF	TGCGCCAGCAGCACCCAGGGACTAGCGAACGGGGAGCTGTTTTTT
TRBD1	TRBV6-6	NA	TRBJ1-2	CASMRSTGEAYGYTF	TGTGCCAGCATGAGGTCCACAGGGGAGGCCTATGGCTACACCTTC
TRBD2	TRBV18	NA	TRBJ2-7	CASSPSAGAYEQYF	TGTGCCAGCTCACCGTCCGCGGGGGCCTACGAGCAGTACTTC
TRBD2	TRBV2	once	TRBJ2-3	CASSDLAGGPARDTQYF	TGTGCCAGCAGTGATCTAGCGGGGGGTCCAGCACGAGATACGCAGTATTTT
NA	TRBV7-3	NA	TRBJ2-2	CASSLLRDTGELFF	TGTGCCAGCAGCTTACTCCGTGACACCGGGGAGCTGTTTTTT
NA	TRBV20-1	NA	TRBJ2-7	CSASTTSLSYEQYF	TGCAGTGCTAGTACAACCAGTCTCTCCTACGAGCAGTACTTC
NA	TRBV6-5	NA	TRBJ1-1	CASSFYSGATEAFF	TGTGCCAGCAGTTTCTACTCGGGTGCCACTGAAGCTTTCTTT
TRBD1	TRBV5-1	NA	TRBJ1-1	CASSTGTGGAETEAFF	TGCGCCAGCAGCACCGGGACAGGGGGCGCGGAGACTGAAGCTTTCTTT
TRBD2	TRBV5-1	NA	TRBJ2-1	CASSFSGEGNEQFF	TGCGCCAGCAGCTTTAGCGGGGAGGGCAATGAGCAGTTCTTC
TRBD1	TRBV11-3	NA	TRBJ1-1	CASSLDRGTEAFF	TGTGCCAGCAGCTTGGACAGGGGCACTGAAGCTTTCTTT
TRBD2	TRBV6-2/TRBV6-3	NA	TRBJ2-1	CASSLLGTSGNEQFF	TGTGCCAGCAGCCTCTTAGGGACTAGCGGCAATGAGCAGTTCTTC
NA	TRBV11-3	NA	TRBJ2-1	CASSLGGTRVYNEQFF	TGTGCCAGCAGCTTAGGTGGGACAAGAGTTTACAATGAGCAGTTCTTC
NA	TRBV7-3	NA	TRBJ1-3	CASSLNGGYGNTIYF	TGTGCCAGCAGCTTGAATGGGGGGTATGGAAACACCATATATTTT
NA	TRBV18	NA	TRBJ1-1	CASSPPRGRNTEAFF	TGTGCCAGCTCACCACCTAGGGGCCGGAACACTGAAGCTTTCTTT
NA	TRBV19	NA	TRBJ2-1	CASSIGGRGPYNEQFF	TGTGCCAGTAGTATTGGTGGCCGTGGGCCCTACAATGAGCAGTTCTTC
TRBD2	TRBV7-9	NA	TRBJ2-3	CASSPGGMSDTQYF	TGTGCCAGCAGCCCGGGGGGGATGTCAGATACGCAGTATTTT
NA	TRBV7-2	NA	TRBJ2-3	CASSPGYRTDTQYF	TGTGCCAGCAGCCCCGGGTACCGCACAGATACGCAGTATTTT